This TCR beta chain originates from a study of cytomegalovirus exposure and HLA in healthy donors. Across the whole study: The same platform used for the 650 to 850 first-cohort repertoires was also used for the 95 to 150 validation repertoires, as a later analysis reported.

Produced via immunoSEQ multiplex PCR; TCRdb's table is partial and in-frame only. The data hold fewer than 55,000 clones, with roughly 92% observed a single time. Germline-derived CDR1 and CDR2 are SGHRS and YFSETQ. V was shortened by 0 bases and J by 4 bases, with 14 bases between the two germline ends. This CDR3 comprises 16 residues. The donors were members of the validation cohort comprising over a hundred subjects, separate from the roughly 690-subject first cohort. Findings and limits, study-wide: Rarity characterized most TCR sequences, yet some public TCRs appeared in many donors. Some TCR beta chains (around 160 of them) were listed as cytomegalovirus-associated.

Note on this clone: As yet, its antigen is unknown.

The receptor was isolated from a man younger than 30 in good health and CMV-seronegative. This rearrangement joins TRBV5-1 to TRBJ2-1, with D maybe TRBD1 (5 bases). Sequenced: PBMCs. The CDR3 DNA follows: TGCGCCAGCAGCTTGGTGCAGGACACCATATACAATGAGCAGTTCTTC. Translation gives CASSLVQDTIYNEQFF.